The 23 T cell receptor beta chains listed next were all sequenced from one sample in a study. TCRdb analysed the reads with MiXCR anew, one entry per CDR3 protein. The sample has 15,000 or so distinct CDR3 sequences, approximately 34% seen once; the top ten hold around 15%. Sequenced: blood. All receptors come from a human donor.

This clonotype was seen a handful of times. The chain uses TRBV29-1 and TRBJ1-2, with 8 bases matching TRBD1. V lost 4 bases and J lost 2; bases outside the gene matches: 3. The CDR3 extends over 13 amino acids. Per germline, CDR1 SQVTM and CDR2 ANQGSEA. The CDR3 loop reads CSVGQGANYGYTF. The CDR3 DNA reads TGCAGCGTTGGTCAGGGGGCAAACTATGGCTACACCTTC.

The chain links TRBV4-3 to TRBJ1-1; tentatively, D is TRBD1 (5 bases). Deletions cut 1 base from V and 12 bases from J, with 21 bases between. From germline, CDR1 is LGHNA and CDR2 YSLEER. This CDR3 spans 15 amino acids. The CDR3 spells CASSQVGGANVLTFF. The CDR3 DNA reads TGCGCCAGCAGCCAAGTGGGTGGGGCCAACGTCCTGACTTTCTTT.

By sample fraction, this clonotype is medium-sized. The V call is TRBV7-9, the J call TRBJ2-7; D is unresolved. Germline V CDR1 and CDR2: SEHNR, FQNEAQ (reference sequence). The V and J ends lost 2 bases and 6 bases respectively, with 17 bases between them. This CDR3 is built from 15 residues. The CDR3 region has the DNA TGTGCCAGCAGCTTACGGCAGTCTTCTACGGGCGAGCAGTACTTC. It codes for CASSLRQSSTGEQYF. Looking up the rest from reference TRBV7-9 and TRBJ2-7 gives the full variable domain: DTGVSQNPRHKITKRGQNVTFRCDPISEHNRLYWYRQTLGQGPEFLTYFQNEAQLEKSRLLSDRFSAERPKGSFSTLEIQRTEQGDSAMYLCASSLRQSSTGEQYFGPGTRLTVT.

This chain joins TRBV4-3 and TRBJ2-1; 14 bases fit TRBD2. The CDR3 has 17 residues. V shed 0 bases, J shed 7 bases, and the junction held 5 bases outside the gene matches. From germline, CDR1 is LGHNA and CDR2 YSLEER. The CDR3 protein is CASSQDRLAGGPNEQFF. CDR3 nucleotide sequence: TGCGCCAGCAGCCAAGATCGACTAGCGGGAGGGCCGAATGAGCAGTTCTTC.

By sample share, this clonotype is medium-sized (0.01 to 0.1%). The CDR3 protein is CSATDLAGAAYEQYF. CDR3 DNA sequence: TGCAGTGCTACGGATTTAGCGGGAGCTGCCTACGAGCAGTACTTC. The chain uses TRBV20-1 and TRBJ2-7, with TRBD2 matching over 9 bases. The CDR3 spans 15 residues. In germline, CDR1 is DFQATT, CDR2 SNEGSKA (reference sequence). Germline trimming cut 4 bases from V and 2 bases from J; bases unmatched to any gene: 9.

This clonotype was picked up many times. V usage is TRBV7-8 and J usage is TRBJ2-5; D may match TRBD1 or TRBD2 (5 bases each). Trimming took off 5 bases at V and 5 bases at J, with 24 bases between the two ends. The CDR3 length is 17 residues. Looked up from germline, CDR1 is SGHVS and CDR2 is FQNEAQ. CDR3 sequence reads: CASSPQFRSYEGETQYF. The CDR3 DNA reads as TGTGCCAGCAGCCCGCAATTTCGGTCGTACGAGGGGGAGACCCAGTACTTC.

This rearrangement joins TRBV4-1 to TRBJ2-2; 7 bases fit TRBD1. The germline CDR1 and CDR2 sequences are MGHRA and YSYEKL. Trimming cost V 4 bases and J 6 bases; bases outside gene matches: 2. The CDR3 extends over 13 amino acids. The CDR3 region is CASSPTGSGELFF. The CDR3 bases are TGCGCCAGCAGCCCGACAGGGTCCGGGGAGCTGTTTTTT.

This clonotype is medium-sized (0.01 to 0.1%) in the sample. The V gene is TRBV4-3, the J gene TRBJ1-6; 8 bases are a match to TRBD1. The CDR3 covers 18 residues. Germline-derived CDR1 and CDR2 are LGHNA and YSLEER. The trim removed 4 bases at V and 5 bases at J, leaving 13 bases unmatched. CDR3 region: CASSREMTGVSHNSPLHF. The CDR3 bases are TGCGCCAGCAGCCGGGAAATGACAGGGGTATCCCATAATTCACCCCTCCACTTT.

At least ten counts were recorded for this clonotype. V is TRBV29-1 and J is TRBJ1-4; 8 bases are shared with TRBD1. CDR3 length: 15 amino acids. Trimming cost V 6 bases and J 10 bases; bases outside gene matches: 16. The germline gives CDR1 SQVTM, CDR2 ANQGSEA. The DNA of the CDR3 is TGCAGCGTCGGATCTACCGGGACAGGAGGGGGAAAACTGTTTTTT. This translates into CSVGSTGTGGGKLFF.

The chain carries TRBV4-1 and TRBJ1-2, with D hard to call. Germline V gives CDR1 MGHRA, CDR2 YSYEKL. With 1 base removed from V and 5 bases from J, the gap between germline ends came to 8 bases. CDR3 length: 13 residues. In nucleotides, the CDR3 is TGCGCCAGCAGCCAAGGGAGGGCGTATGGCTACACCTTC. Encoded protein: CASSQGRAYGYTF.

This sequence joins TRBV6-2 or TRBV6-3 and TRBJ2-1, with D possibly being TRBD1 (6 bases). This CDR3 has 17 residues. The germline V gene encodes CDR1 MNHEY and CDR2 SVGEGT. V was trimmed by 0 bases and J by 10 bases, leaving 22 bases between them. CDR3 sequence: CASSYSGQVSRAIEQFF. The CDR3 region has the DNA TGTGCCAGCAGTTACTCGGGACAAGTCTCAAGGGCAATAGAGCAGTTCTTC.

The CDR3 is CASSQELTGTNEKLFF. The CDR3 DNA reads as TGCGCCAGCAGCCAAGAGTTAACGGGGACTAATGAAAAACTGTTTTTT. The V call is TRBV4-1, the J call TRBJ1-4; the D is unclear. Trimming pared 0 bases from V and 2 bases from J, leaving 10 bases between. The germline gives CDR1 MGHRA, CDR2 YSYEKL. The CDR3 extends over 16 amino acids.

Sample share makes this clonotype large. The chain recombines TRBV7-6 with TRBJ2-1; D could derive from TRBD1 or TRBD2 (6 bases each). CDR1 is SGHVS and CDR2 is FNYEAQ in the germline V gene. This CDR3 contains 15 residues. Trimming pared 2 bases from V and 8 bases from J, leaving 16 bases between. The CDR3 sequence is CASSLTARGGDEQFF. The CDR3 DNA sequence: TGTGCCAGCAGCTTAACGGCCAGGGGAGGCGATGAGCAGTTCTTC.

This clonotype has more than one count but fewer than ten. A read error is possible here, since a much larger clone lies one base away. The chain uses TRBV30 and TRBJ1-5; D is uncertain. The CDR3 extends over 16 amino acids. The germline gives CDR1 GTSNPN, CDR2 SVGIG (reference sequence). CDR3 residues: CAWSVRGRGKNQPRHF. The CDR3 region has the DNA TGTGCCTGGAGTGTACGTGGAAGAGGGAAGAATCAGCCCCGGCATTTT. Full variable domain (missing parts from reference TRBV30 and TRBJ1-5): SQTIHQWPATLVQPVGSPLSLECTVEGTSNPNLYWYRQAAGRGLQLLFYSVGIGQISSEVPQNLSASRPQDRQFILSSKKLLLSDSGFYLCAWSVRGRGKNQPRHFGDGTRLSIL.

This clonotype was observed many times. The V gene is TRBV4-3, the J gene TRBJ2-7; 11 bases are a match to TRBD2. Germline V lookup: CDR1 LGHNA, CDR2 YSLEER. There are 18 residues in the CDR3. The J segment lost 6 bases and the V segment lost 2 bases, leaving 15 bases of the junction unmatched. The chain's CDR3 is CASSQHREGVAGGREQYF. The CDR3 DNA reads TGCGCCAGCAGCCAACATAGGGAGGGGGTAGCGGGAGGGCGCGAGCAGTACTTC.

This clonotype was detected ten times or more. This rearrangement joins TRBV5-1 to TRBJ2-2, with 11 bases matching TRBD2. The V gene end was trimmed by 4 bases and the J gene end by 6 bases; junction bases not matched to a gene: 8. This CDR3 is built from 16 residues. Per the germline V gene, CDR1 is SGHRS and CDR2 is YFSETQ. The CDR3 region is CASSLGLAGRAGELFF. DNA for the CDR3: TGCGCCAGCAGCCTCGGACTAGCGGGCCGGGCCGGGGAGCTGTTTTTT.

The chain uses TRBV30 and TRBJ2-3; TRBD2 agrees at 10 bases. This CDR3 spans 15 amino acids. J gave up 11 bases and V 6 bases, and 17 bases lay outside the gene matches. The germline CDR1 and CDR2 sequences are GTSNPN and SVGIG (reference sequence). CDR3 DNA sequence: TGTGCCTGCAACGGACTAGCGGCCTTCTACAATGAGCAGTATTTT. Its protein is CACNGLAAFYNEQYF.

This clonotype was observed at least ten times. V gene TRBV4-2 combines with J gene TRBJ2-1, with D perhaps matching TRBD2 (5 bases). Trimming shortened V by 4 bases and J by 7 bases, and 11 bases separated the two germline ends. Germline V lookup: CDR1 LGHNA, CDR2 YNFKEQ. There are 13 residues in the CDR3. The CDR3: CASSRRLINEQFF. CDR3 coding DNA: TGTGCCAGCAGCCGGAGGCTGATTAATGAGCAGTTCTTC.

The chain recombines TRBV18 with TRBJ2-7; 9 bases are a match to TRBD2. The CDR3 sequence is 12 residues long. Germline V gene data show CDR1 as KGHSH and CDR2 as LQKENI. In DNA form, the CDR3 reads TGTGCTAGCGGGAGCATATCCTACGAGCAGTACTTC. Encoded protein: CASGSISYEQYF.

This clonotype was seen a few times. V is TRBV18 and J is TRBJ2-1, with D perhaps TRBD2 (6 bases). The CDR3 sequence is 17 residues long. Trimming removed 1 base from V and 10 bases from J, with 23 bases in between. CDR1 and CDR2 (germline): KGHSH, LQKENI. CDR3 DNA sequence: TGTGCCAGCTCACCACGAGTGTTGATCGGAGGGTTTACGGAGCAGTTCTTC. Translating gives CASSPRVLIGGFTEQFF.

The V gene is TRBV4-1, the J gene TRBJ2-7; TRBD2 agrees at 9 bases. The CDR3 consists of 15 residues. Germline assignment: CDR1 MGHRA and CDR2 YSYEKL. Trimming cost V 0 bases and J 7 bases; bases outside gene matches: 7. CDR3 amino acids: CASSQEEAGGMEQYF. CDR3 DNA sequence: TGCGCCAGCAGCCAAGAAGAAGCGGGGGGAATGGAGCAGTACTTC.

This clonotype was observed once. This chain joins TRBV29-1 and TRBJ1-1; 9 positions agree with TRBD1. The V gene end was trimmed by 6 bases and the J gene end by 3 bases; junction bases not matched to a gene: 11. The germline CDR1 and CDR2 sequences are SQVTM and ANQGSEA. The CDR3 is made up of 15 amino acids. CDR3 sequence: CSVADRGTGYTEAFF. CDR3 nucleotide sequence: TGCAGCGTCGCAGACCGCGGGACAGGGTACACTGAAGCTTTCTTT.

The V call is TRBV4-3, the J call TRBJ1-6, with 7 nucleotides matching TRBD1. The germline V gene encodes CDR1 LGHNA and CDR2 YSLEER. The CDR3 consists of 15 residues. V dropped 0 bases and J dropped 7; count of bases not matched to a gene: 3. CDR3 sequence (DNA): TGCGCCAGCAGCCAAGATACGGGACAGAATTCACCCCTCCACTTT. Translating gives CASSQDTGQNSPLHF.